This entry features one T cell receptor (beta chain) sequence. This clone is a singleton in its sample. The antigen it recognizes is unknown. Nothing much larger sits one base from this clone, and base qualities are not available. Inclusive of the bounding cysteine and phenylalanine, the CDR3 is 15 residues long. Only CDR3 DNA remains: 45 bases, in frame from the first base. For this chain, trimming is 4 bases at the V end and 0 bases at the J end, and the number of junction bases without a gene match is 5. The germline V gene (reference sequence) sets CDR1 to MNHEY and CDR2 to SMNVEV. Libraries were prepared through the immunoSEQ multiplex PCR assay. Drawn from immuneACCESS, this table holds only the in-frame rearrangements with V and J called that TCRdb kept. Clones are partly lost; checked studies trace under half to an unresolved V gene and leave the rest unexplained. For this sample the table gives about 60,000 clones, of which approximately 92% were detected only once. The ten largest clones take up about 0.9% of the sample.

These data belong to a study of T cell changes during pregnancy in multiple sclerosis (dated by TCRdb to the late 2010s). For context, the study as a whole: In women with multiple sclerosis, the researchers looked at how the T cell repertoire shifted as pregnancy progressed.

Here the chain combines TRBV27 and TRBJ2-7; 8 nucleotides in the junction match TRBD1. The receptor comes from a female donor with multiple sclerosis, enrolled in a pregnancy study. The material was peripheral blood, obtained in the first trimester of pregnancy. The DNA sequence reads TGTGCCAGCAGTTCTTGGACAGGGAACTCCTACGAGCAGTACTTC. Translated, this gives CASSSWTGNSYEQYF.